The next 4 T cell receptor beta chains were all read from a single sample in a study of T-cell memory formation after mild COVID-19. TCRdb passed the 5' RACE reads through MiXCR, listing each CDR3 protein once. The data show about 150,000 distinct CDR3 sequences, 13% to 15% seen once. Sequencing used PBMCs or a T cell subset sorted from them (not recorded which). These receptors were taken from an adult woman who had mild COVID-19 (a few samples of this study predate the infection). Cell type and time point are not known.

The chain links TRBV4-2 to TRBJ2-7, with D possibly TRBD2 on 6 matching bases. The germline V gene encodes CDR1 LGHNA and CDR2 YNFKEQ. There are 15 residues in the CDR3. V gave up 1 base and J gave up 0 bases, with 10 bases separating them. The CDR3 sequence is CASSQVGGSSYEQYF. DNA for the CDR3: TGTGCCAGCAGCCAAGTCGGGGGAAGCTCCTACGAGCAGTACTTC.

This clonotype has ten or more counts. The chain combines TRBV27 with TRBJ2-2, with a possible D match to TRBD1 (6 bases). Per germline, CDR1 MNHEY and CDR2 SMNVEV (reference sequence). This CDR3 is built from 17 residues. Trimming left V 7 bases short and J 0 bases short, with 18 bases between. The CDR3, as DNA: TGTGCCAGCAAGTTCCAAGCCGGGACAACGAACACCGGGGAGCTGTTTTTT. This encodes CASKFQAGTTNTGELFF.

Only a few counts were recorded for this clonotype. This sequence joins TRBV5-6 and TRBJ1-6; D is possibly TRBD1 (5 bases). CDR3 length: 14 residues. CDR1 is SGHDT, CDR2 YYEEEE, per germline. The V gene lost 2 bases and the J gene lost 12 bases, with 15 bases spanning the gap. CDR3 sequence: CASSFLSQGEPLHF. CDR3 DNA: TGTGCCAGCAGCTTCCTATCGCAGGGCGAACCCCTCCACTTT.

This clonotype has only a few counts. The chain recombines TRBV12-3 or TRBV12-4 with TRBJ2-1, with D tentatively TRBD1 (5 bases). The CDR3 loop spans 14 amino acids. The germline V and J ends were trimmed by 2 bases and 5 bases, with 10 bases remaining between them. This CDR3 reads CASSLRRVDNEQFF. CDR3 sequence (DNA): TGTGCCAGCAGTTTACGCAGGGTAGACAATGAGCAGTTCTTC.